This T cell receptor beta chain was retrieved from a study of OX40 agonist ivuxolimab in advanced cancers. Study summary: Intravenous ivuxolimab was administered to patients every 2 weeks at 0.01 to 10 mg/kg. About 44% of patients had received prior checkpoint inhibitor therapy.

The CDR3 has 15 residues. Per germline, CDR1 SGHAT and CDR2 FQNNGV. The germline V and J ends were trimmed by 1 base and 2 bases, with 11 bases remaining between them. TCRdb's copy holds only in-frame clones and misses some; the assay was immunoSEQ multiplex PCR. Of 15,000 to 20,000 clones listed, nearly 95% are singletons. A word on this clone: The target antigen is unknown.

General study findings and limits: Among patients with partial responses at 0.1-3.0 mg/kg, clonal expansion was among the lowest.

The sequencing here drew on CD4+ or CD8+ T cells sorted from blood, taken in a trial of the OX40 agonist ivuxolimab. The TCR was taken from an adult with an advanced solid tumor such as melanoma, head and neck, liver or kidney cancer. V gene TRBV11-2 combines with J gene TRBJ1-2; D is unclear. CDR3 loop: CASSLGAAPNYGYTF. For the CDR3, the DNA is TGTGCCAGCAGCTTAGGGGCGGCCCCCAACTATGGCTACACCTTC.